This T cell receptor beta chain is drawn from a study of blood T cells in healthy people across ages. The germline CDR1 and CDR2 sequences are MNHEY and SMNVEV (reference sequence). This CDR3 has 16 amino acids. A sample-barcoded 5' primer and a J-beta primer mix were used in a second PCR of roughly 7 to 11 cycles. Each TCR beta cDNA got a 12-nucleotide random molecular identifier. TCRdb independently ran MiXCR on the 5' RACE reads; one entry per CDR3 protein. Of around 1.1 million distinct CDR3 sequences listed, roughly two fifths are singletons. A remark on this clonotype: Its antigen is still unknown.

Regarding the study as a whole: Naive CD4+ cell counts and diversity both ran higher in long-lived than in aged donors. Across the age range, TCR beta diversity per million T cells fell in a roughly linear way. Those diversity estimates obtained from one million T cells were thought to be underestimates.

The material sequenced was blood. The origin of this receptor is a man aged 18-30 years in good health. The gene calls are TRBV27 and TRBJ2-1, with D possibly called TRBD1 or TRBD2 (5 bases each). The better agreement between TRBJ2-7 and the DNA end casts doubt on the J call. The CDR3 is CASSQRRTLPYNEQYF. CDR3 nucleotide sequence: TGTGCCAGCAGCCAAAGGAGGACACTACCCTACAATGAGCAGTACTTC.